This T cell receptor (beta chain) was identified in a study of T-cell memory formation after mild COVID-19. Background on the study: Largely donor-specific sequence clusters came from a couple of donors.

This clonotype turned up a few times. Germline V gives CDR1 SGHTA, CDR2 FQGTGA. V lost 2 bases and J lost 7, with 18 bases in between. The CDR3 has 16 residues. TCRdb used MiXCR to reprocess the 5' RACE reads, holding one entry per CDR3 protein. The data contain 470,000 or so distinct CDR3 sequences, 18% of them seen just once; the ten biggest clones take up 9% to 15%. The chain uses TRBV7-3 and TRBJ2-1; D remains ambiguous. The clonotype originates from an adult woman who had mild COVID-19 (a few samples of this study predate the infection). Cell type and time point are not known. Input material: PBMCs or a T cell subset sorted from them (not recorded which). This chain's CDR3 is CASSLLRQFEANEQFF. The CDR3 nucleotides are TGTGCCAGCAGCTTACTAAGGCAGTTTGAGGCTAATGAGCAGTTCTTC.